What follows is one T cell receptor (beta chain) and its context. Antigen specificity is unknown. This may stem from a read error, because a much larger clone lies one nucleotide away. The sample comes from a study of CD8+CD57+ T cells in acquired aplastic anemia. Whole-study context: Quantities of DNA derived from sorted CD4+ and CD8+ cells averaged around 3 ug. Whole-study findings and limits: Overlapping CD8+ CDR3 repertoires of patients and controls contained approximately 28 shared sequences.

The TCR beta profiling, which covered VDJ combination and CDR3 sequence, was carried out using genomic DNA as the template. In TCRdb, the reads were re-called with MiXCR into one record per CDR3 protein. The sample has hundreds of thousands of distinct CDR3 sequences, roughly a third seen once; the top ten hold about 0.8%. V trimming: 5 bases; J trimming: 2 bases; junction bases outside the gene matches: 9. CDR1 is LNHDA and CDR2 is SQIVND in the germline V gene (reference sequence). CDR3 length equals 18 residues. The sequenced patients had an expansion of CD8+CD57+ cells seen by flow cytometry. The patients, all of them, had severe acquired aplastic anemia.

This TCR was recovered from a human donor with aplastic anemia. The sample consisted of sorted CD4+, CD8+, or CD8+CD57+ T cells (not recorded which) from PBMCs. The V gene is TRBV19, the J gene TRBJ2-6, with 10 bases fitting TRBD2. The CDR3 sequence is CASSCASGSGTGANVLTF. The CDR3 coding sequence is TGTGCCAGTAGTTGTGCTAGCGGGAGCGGCACTGGGGCCAACGTCCTGACTTTC.